Sequencing of this T cell receptor beta chain was carried out in a study of cytomegalovirus exposure and HLA in healthy donors. Study-wide results and caveats: Cytomegalovirus-associated TCR beta chains were listed, numbering 164. Later analysis associated a missense DCLRE1C variant with TCR beta V- and J-gene trimming.

The PCR contained 60 Vbeta and 13 Jbeta primers. The authors' processing: About 12 million shared chains were among the about 80 million unique TCR beta chains that a later analysis counted. Produced via immunoSEQ multiplex PCR; TCRdb's table is partial and in-frame only. V and J calls and clone size are as listed in that table; D and trimming were resolved from the DNA. The repertoire consists of about 170,000 clones, with more than 70% occurring once and the leading ten covering around 1.5%. As regards this clone: Its antigen remains unidentified.

The CDR3 has 13 amino acids. Germline loops: CDR1 MNHNY, CDR2 SVGAGI (reference sequence). J lost 10 bases, V lost 5 bases, and 8 bases had no gene match. This clonotype originated in a male donor in good health and CMV-seronegative. The chain carries TRBV6-6 and TRBJ1-1; 9 nucleotides agree with TRBD1. The sample was PBMCs. CDR3 DNA sequence: TGTGCCAGCAGTGAGCCGGGACAGGGTTTAGCTTTCTTT. It yields the protein CASSEPGQGLAFF.